This TCR beta chain was sequenced for a study of blood T cell repertoires in COVID-19. Background on the study: The United States, Italy and Spain supplied acute and convalescent COVID-19 samples.

Methods used by the authors: How many nucleated cells were present was estimated from reference gene primer amplification. Profiling relied on immunoSEQ multiplex PCR, and the TCRdb table lists in-frame clones only, not all of them. The V and J calls and the clone size are those of that table, but D and trimming were determined from the DNA. The data hold more than 200,000 clones, with approximately 90% observed a single time. Seattle researchers signed up patients amid active infection and tracked them longitudinally. CDR1 and CDR2 from the germline V gene are SQVTM and ANQGSEA. The CDR3 spans 14 residues. V shed 4 bases and J 2 bases; nucleotides not matched to a gene: 5.

The source material was peripheral blood. This receptor was obtained from a woman aged 25 to 39 with COVID-19, enrolled during active disease. This rearrangement joins TRBV29-1 to TRBJ1-5; 7 bases line up with TRBD1. For the CDR3, the DNA is TGCAGCGTTGTGACAGGGTTTGGCAATCAGCCCCAGCATTTT. Amino acid sequence: CSVVTGFGNQPQHF.